Shown below are 23 T cell receptor beta chains from a single sample sequenced in a study of cytotoxic CD8 clonotypes in ibrutinib-treated CLL. Sequencing used immunoSEQ multiplex PCR; TCRdb keeps in-frame clones, though not all of them. This table has approximately 350,000 clones, 67% appearing once. Here the sequenced sample was PBMCs, taken after 36 months of ibrutinib treatment. These receptors came from a human donor with chronic lymphocytic leukemia.

This clone was seen only a few times. The CDR3 DNA sequence: TGTGCCAGTCGTGACAGGGTCAATCAGCCCCAGCATTTT. Amino acids: CASRDRVNQPQHF. The chain joins TRBV19 to TRBJ1-5; 7 bases map to TRBD1. Trimming removed 8 bases from V and 3 bases from J; junction bases left unmatched: 4. CDR1 and CDR2 from the germline V gene are LNHDA and SQIVND (reference sequence). The CDR3 spans 13 residues.

The chain links TRBV7-3 to TRBJ2-1; 9 nucleotides match TRBD2. The CDR3 contains 15 residues. Looked up from germline, CDR1 is SGHTA and CDR2 is FQGTGA. With V trimmed by 3 bases and J by 7 bases, 7 bases remained unmatched. The CDR3 loop reads CASSFTGTSINEQFF. In DNA form, the CDR3 reads TGTGCCAGCAGCTTCACCGGGACTAGCATTAATGAGCAGTTCTTC.

The chain is built from TRBV10-1 and TRBJ2-5, with D possibly being TRBD1 or TRBD2 (5 bases each). Germline lookup yields CDR1 WNHNN and CDR2 SYGVQD (reference sequence). V dropped 2 bases and J dropped 2 bases, with 15 bases sitting between them. CDR3 length: 16 amino acids. The DNA of the CDR3 is TGCGCCAGCAGTGAGCGGAAGGGACGACCTCAAGAGACCCAGTACTTC. Protein sequence: CASSERKGRPQETQYF.

The chain carries TRBV7-8 and TRBJ1-1; D ambiguous. CDR3 length: 13 amino acids. Trimming cost V 1 base and J 2 bases, with 5 bases left between them. CDR1 and CDR2 from the germline V gene are SGHVS and FQNEAQ. This chain's CDR3 is CASSLEGNTEAFF. The DNA for the CDR3 is TGTGCCAGCAGCTTAGAGGGAAACACTGAAGCTTTCTTT. The full variable domain, in which reference TRBV7-8 and TRBJ1-1 provide the parts outside the CDR3, is GAGVSQSPRYKVAKRGQDVALRCDPISGHVSLFWYQQALGQGPEFLTYFQNEAQLDKSGLPSDRFFAERPEGSVSTLKIQRTQQEDSAVYLCASSLEGNTEAFFGQGTRLTVV.

The gene calls are TRBV7-9 and TRBJ1-1, with 9 bases aligning to TRBD1. The CDR3 runs to 15 residues. V shed 1 base, J shed 1 base, and the junction held 1 base outside the gene matches. In germline, CDR1 is SEHNR, CDR2 FQNEAQ (reference sequence). CDR3 region: CASSLGDRANTEAFF. CDR3 coding DNA: TGTGCCAGCAGCTTAGGGGACAGGGCGAACACTGAAGCTTTCTTT.

The chain links TRBV9 to TRBJ1-3; D gene ambiguous. CDR3 length: 14 amino acids. CDR1 is SGDLS and CDR2 is YYNGEE in the germline V gene. The V gene lost 3 bases and the J gene lost 2 bases, with 9 bases spanning the gap. CDR3 sequence: CASSGAGTGNTIYF. The DNA of the CDR3 is TGTGCCAGCAGCGGTGCGGGGACTGGAAACACCATATATTTT. The whole variable domain, remainder taken from reference TRBV9 and TRBJ1-3, is DSGVTQTPKHLITATGQRVTLRCSPRSGDLSVYWYQQSLDQGLQFLIQYYNGEERAKGNILERFSAQQFPDLHSELNLSSLELGDSALYFCASSGAGTGNTIYFGEGSWLTVV.

There are many counts of this clone. V and J are TRBV7-9 and TRBJ1-2; 7 positions agree with TRBD1. Germline trimming cut 0 bases from V and 2 bases from J; bases unmatched to any gene: 6. This CDR3 comprises 16 residues. Looked up from germline, CDR1 is SEHNR and CDR2 is FQNEAQ (reference sequence). CDR3 nucleotides: TGTGCCAGCAGCTTAGCTGTGGGACAGACAAACTATGGCTACACCTTC. Translation: CASSLAVGQTNYGYTF.

This rearrangement joins TRBV19 to TRBJ2-7; the D call may be TRBD1 or TRBD2 (5 bases each). This CDR3 contains 14 residues. Germline assignment: CDR1 LNHDA and CDR2 SQIVND (reference sequence). Deletions cut 11 bases from V and 7 bases from J, with 24 bases between. CDR3 in DNA: TGTGCCGGGAAGGGCTTCCGGGGCCTTAATGAGCAGTACTTC. Residues: CAGKGFRGLNEQYF.

This clone occurred a few times. The rearrangement uses TRBV7-9 and TRBJ2-7; weak D call: TRBD1 (6 bases). This CDR3 is built from 12 residues. The V gene lost 5 bases and the J gene lost 4 bases, with 9 bases spanning the gap. Germline CDR1 and CDR2: SEHNR and FQNEAQ (reference sequence). CDR3 nucleotide sequence: TGTGCCAGCAGCCTTGGACAGTACGAGCAGTACTTC. It encodes CASSLGQYEQYF.

The J gene is TRBJ2-7, the V gene TRBV7-9; no reliable D call. Trimming stripped 3 bases from V and 6 bases from J, with 9 bases between. The germline gives CDR1 SEHNR, CDR2 FQNEAQ (reference sequence). This CDR3 spans 12 amino acids. The CDR3 loop is CASSFTHFEQYF. The CDR3 DNA sequence: TGTGCCAGCAGCTTCACTCACTTCGAGCAGTACTTC.

The chain is built from TRBV11-2 and TRBJ2-7; 9 bases are shared with TRBD1. J lost 5 bases, V lost 5 bases, and 13 bases had no gene match. Germline CDR1 is SGHAT and CDR2 is FQNNGV. The CDR3 has 16 residues. The CDR3 DNA is TGTGCCAGCAGCCCCATGTCGGGGACAGGGCTTCACGAGCAGTACTTC. Protein product: CASSPMSGTGLHEQYF.

V and J are TRBV2 and TRBJ1-5; D not certain. Germline CDR1 SNHLY, CDR2 FYNNEI. The germline V and J ends were trimmed by 6 bases and 0 bases, with 9 bases remaining between them. The CDR3 runs 14 residues. For the CDR3, the DNA is TGTGCCAGCAGGATGCGGTATAGCAATCAGCCCCAGCATTTT. Its protein product is CASRMRYSNQPQHF.

The chain combines TRBV28 with TRBJ1-2; D unresolved. CDR1 and CDR2 (germline): MDHEN, SYDVKM. This CDR3 is 12 amino acids long. Trimming removed 5 bases from V and 4 bases from J, with 8 bases in between. CDR3 nucleotides: TGTGCCAGCAGTGGGCGACTCTATGGCTACACCTTC. This gives the protein CASSGRLYGYTF.

The chain carries TRBV15 and TRBJ2-3; D possibly corresponds to TRBD2 (7 bases). The CDR3 extends over 16 amino acids. Germline V lookup: CDR1 LNHNV, CDR2 YYDKDF (reference sequence). V lost 3 bases, J lost 1 base, and 14 bases lay in between. The CDR3 sequence: CATSSGNGGRTDTQYF. The CDR3 nucleotides read TGTGCCACCAGCAGTGGGAACGGGGGGCGCACAGATACGCAGTATTTT.

The CDR3 loop reads CASSMTQGIPDIQYF. Written as DNA, the CDR3 is TGTGCCAGCTCGATGACACAGGGGATTCCGGACATTCAGTACTTC. The V and J genes are TRBV18 and TRBJ2-4, with TRBD1 matching 7 bases. This CDR3 is 15 amino acids long. J gave up 8 bases and V 6 bases, and 13 bases lay outside the gene matches. Per the germline V gene, CDR1 is KGHSH and CDR2 is LQKENI. The full variable domain, its missing parts supplied by reference TRBV18 and TRBJ2-4, is NAGVMQNPRHLVRRRGQEARLRCSPMKGHSHVYWYRQLPEEGLKFMVYLQKENIIDESGMPKERFSAEFPKEGPSILRIQQVVRGDSAAYFCASSMTQGIPDIQYFGAGTRLSVL.

The chain is built from TRBV5-6 and TRBJ2-5; a possible D gene is TRBD2 (6 bases). V shed 1 base and J shed 5 bases, with 9 bases lying between them. The germline CDR1 and CDR2 sequences are SGHDT and YYEEEE. This CDR3 is 13 amino acids long. CDR3 in DNA: TGTGCCAGCAGCTTGTGGGGGGTTGAGACCCAGTACTTC. This gives the protein CASSLWGVETQYF.

The rearrangement links TRBV29-1 to TRBJ1-2; maybe TRBD1 (5 bases). V was shortened by 4 bases and J by 0 bases, with 15 bases between the two germline ends. The length of the CDR3 is 15 residues. Per the germline V gene, CDR1 is SQVTM and CDR2 is ANQGSEA. The CDR3 DNA reads TGCAGCGTTGGACCCGCAGGGACTACTAACTATGGCTACACCTTC. Its protein is CSVGPAGTTNYGYTF.

This rearrangement joins TRBV25-1 to TRBJ1-2, with 10 bases identical to TRBD1. Germline V gene lookup returns CDR1 MGHDK and CDR2 SYGVNS. J gave up 4 bases and V 4 bases, and 9 bases lay outside the gene matches. The CDR3 runs to 16 residues. For the CDR3, the DNA is TGTGCCAGCAGTGGAGGCTCGGACAGGGGGACCTATGGCTACACCTTC. Its protein is CASSGGSDRGTYGYTF.

The chain uses TRBV4-1 and TRBJ2-3, with TRBD2 identical over 7 bases. Germline V gives CDR1 MGHRA, CDR2 YSYEKL. CDR3 length: 17 residues. With V trimmed by 3 bases and J by 6 bases, 15 bases remained unmatched. CDR3 DNA sequence: TGCGCCAGCAGCCAGGTGTTCTTACCGGGAGGACCCGATACGCAGTATTTT. It encodes CASSQVFLPGGPDTQYF.

The chain joins TRBV7-9 to TRBJ2-2, with D perhaps matching TRBD2 (5 bases). CDR1 and CDR2 (germline): SEHNR, FQNEAQ (reference sequence). V was trimmed by 7 bases and J by 2 bases, leaving 5 bases between them. The CDR3 consists of 12 residues. The CDR3 region is CASTSNTGELFF. CDR3 nucleotide sequence: TGTGCCAGCACTAGCAACACCGGGGAGCTGTTTTTT.

This clone was observed a handful of times. The rearrangement links TRBV19 to TRBJ2-7; D remains unclear. Per the germline V gene, CDR1 is LNHDA and CDR2 is SQIVND (reference sequence). This CDR3 spans 14 amino acids. The V and J ends lost 0 bases and 1 base respectively, with 7 bases between them. CDR3 nucleotide sequence: TGTGCCAGTAGTATAGATGGCACATCCTACGAGCAGTACTTC. Its protein is CASSIDGTSYEQYF.

The genes are TRBV9 and TRBJ2-2; D ambiguous. The CDR3 loop spans 13 amino acids. Germline V lookup: CDR1 SGDLS, CDR2 YYNGEE. The V end lost 6 bases, the J end lost 2 bases, and 8 bases lay between the germline ends. The CDR3 spells CASKSQNTGELFF. CDR3 coding DNA: TGTGCCAGCAAAAGCCAAAACACCGGGGAGCTGTTTTTT.

The chain uses TRBV7-8 and TRBJ2-7, with D possibly TRBD2 on 5 matching bases. The germline CDR1 and CDR2 sequences are SGHVS and FQNEAQ. CDR3 size: 15 residues. V was pared by 1 base and J by 1 base, with 11 bases between. DNA for the CDR3: TGTGCCAGCAGCTTAGAGCGGAGTAGATCCTACGAGCAGTACTTC. This translates into CASSLERSRSYEQYF.